Below, 13 T cell receptor beta chains from the same sample are listed, as sequenced in a study of T cells in women clearing cervical HPV infection. The assay was immunoSEQ multiplex PCR, and TCRdb's table has in-frame clones only and misses some. The sample's table shows 25,000 or so clones. Input material: blood buffy coat. These receptors were collected from a woman between 18 and 75 years old with a cervical HPV16 infection that either progressed to CIN3+ or cleared (not recorded which).

Concerning this clone itself: The read is 3 residues too short to cover the CDR3 end, so that end is filled in from the germline J gene. The chain has TRBV20-1 and TRBJ1-2, with D possibly matching TRBD1 (6 bases). Germline loops: CDR1 DFQATT, CDR2 SNEGSKA (reference sequence). With 0 bases removed from V and 7 bases from J, the gap between germline ends came to 21 bases. This CDR3 spans 16 amino acids. CDR3 DNA (partial): TGCAGTGCTAGAGATCTAACAGGGAAGGTCGGTGGTGGC. As protein: CSARDLTGKVGGG. The whole CDR3 region reads CSARDLTGKVGGGYTF.

About this clone: The read falls 3 residues short of the CDR3 end, and the missing part is taken from the germline J gene. This chain joins TRBV20-1 and TRBJ1-1; D is perhaps TRBD1 (6 bases). V lost 6 bases, J lost 0 bases, and 17 bases lay in between. Per the germline V gene, CDR1 is DFQATT and CDR2 is SNEGSKA (reference sequence). The CDR3 has 15 residues. CDR3 bases read: TGCAGTGCCCTTAAGGGGGTTATTATGAACACTGAA. Protein: CSALKGVIMNTE. The entire CDR3 sequence reads CSALKGVIMNTEAFF.

Concerning this clone itself: One junction end does not reproduce the germline sequence, and a read error may be involved. The DNA ends 3 residues before the CDR3 does, and the rest of the CDR3 is filled in from the germline J gene. The chain combines TRBV7-9 with TRBJ2-5; possible D gene TRBD2, 5 bases. Germline V lookup: CDR1 SEHNR, CDR2 FQNEAQ (reference sequence). The CDR3 is 13 amino acids. The CDR3 protein is CPSSSSSWKTQYF. The DNA read from the CDR3 is TGTCCCAGCAGCTCGTCTAGCTGGAAGACC.

Regarding this clone: Read coverage stops 3 residues before the CDR3 terminus; the germline J gene supplies the remainder. The J gene is TRBJ1-2, the V gene TRBV7-9; possible D gene TRBD1, 6 bases. Germline assignment: CDR1 SEHNR and CDR2 FQNEAQ (reference sequence). The CDR3 runs to 15 residues. Trimming took off 1 base at V and 7 bases at J, with 16 bases between the two ends. The covered CDR3 bases are TGTGCCAGCAGCTTAGATGGACTCCGGGGGGCTGGC. Protein sequence: CASSLDGLRGAG. The whole CDR3 reads CASSLDGLRGAGYTF.

To note about this clone: Coverage ceases 3 residues before the CDR3 finishes, and the germline J gene fills in the end. The chain has TRBV7-8 and TRBJ2-1; TRBD2 agrees at 13 bases. The V segment lost 1 base and the J segment 9 bases; nucleotides outside the gene matches: 12. Per the germline V gene, CDR1 is SGHVS and CDR2 is FQNEAQ. This CDR3 contains 18 residues. The CDR3: CASSLVIVTSGGVGEQFF. The part of the CDR3 DNA that was read is TGTGCCAGCAGCTTAGTAATCGTTACTAGCGGGGGGGTGGGTGAG.

Details on this clone: The read stops 3 residues short of the end of the CDR3; the missing end is completed from the germline J gene. This rearrangement joins TRBV7-3 to TRBJ2-1; TRBD1 aligns across 7 bases. Trimming took 1 base from V and 9 from J; bases not matched to a gene: 9. The germline gives CDR1 SGHTA, CDR2 FQGTGA. The CDR3 contains 15 residues. The CDR3 reads CASSLMARQGGEQFF. CDR3 DNA, as far as it was read: TGTGCCAGCAGCTTAATGGCGCGACAGGGTGGTGAG. The full variable domain, in which reference TRBV7-3 and TRBJ2-1 provide the parts outside the CDR3, is GAGVSQTPSNKVTEKGKYVELRCDPISGHTALYWYRQSLGQGPEFLIYFQGTGAADDSGLPNDRFFAVRPEGSVSTLKIQRTERGDSAVYLCASSLMARQGGEQFFGPGTRLTVL.

As regards this clone: The read falls 3 residues short of the CDR3 end, and the missing part is taken from the germline J gene. The chain links TRBV7-8 to TRBJ2-2; TRBD1 matches 8 bases. Germline V CDR1 and CDR2: SGHVS, FQNEAQ. CDR3 length: 17 amino acids. CDR3 bases read: TGTGCCAGCAGCTTAGACGCCAGGGGGCGGATTAATGAAAAG. The encoded protein is CASSLDARGRINEK. The full CDR3 reads CASSLDARGRINEKLFF. Full variable domain (outside the CDR3, taken from reference TRBV7-8 and TRBJ2-2): GAGVSQSPRYKVAKRGQDVALRCDPISGHVSLFWYQQALGQGPEFLTYFQNEAQLDKSGLPSDRFFAERPEGSVSTLKIQRTQQEDSAVYLCASSLDARGRINEKLFFGEGSRLTVL.

As to this clone: The read terminates 3 residues before the CDR3 end, so the remaining end is supplied by the germline J gene. The V gene is TRBV7-9, the J gene TRBJ2-7, with D maybe TRBD1 (5 bases). The CDR3 is made up of 14 amino acids. V lost 4 bases and J lost 4, with 14 bases in between. Germline assignment: CDR1 SEHNR and CDR2 FQNEAQ (reference sequence). This chain's CDR3 is CASSSYRGKYEQYF. The sequenced CDR3 bases are TGTGCCAGCAGCTCCTATAGGGGAAAGTACGAG.

Notes on this clone: The read terminates 3 residues before the CDR3 end, so the remaining end is supplied by the germline J gene. The rearrangement joins TRBV18 to TRBJ2-7; D gene unclear. Germline CDR1 is KGHSH and CDR2 is LQKENI. The V end lost 3 bases, the J end lost 2 bases, and 8 bases lay between the germline ends. The CDR3 extends over 13 amino acids. The CDR3 bases that were read are TGTGCCAGCTCACCGAAGTCGGCCTACGAG. The encoded protein is CASSPKSAYE. The whole CDR3 protein is CASSPKSAYEQYF.

Regarding this clone: The read comes to an end 3 residues before the CDR3 does, leaving the germline J gene to fill in the end. J is TRBJ2-5 and V is TRBV20-1; 14 positions agree with TRBD2. This CDR3 comprises 15 residues. The germline gives CDR1 DFQATT, CDR2 SNEGSKA (reference sequence). Germline trimming cut 3 bases from V and 5 bases from J; bases unmatched to any gene: 5. The CDR3 bases that were read are TGCAGTGCTAGGGGACTAGCGGGGGATTGGGAGACC. This codes for CSARGLAGDWET. The entire CDR3 sequence reads CSARGLAGDWETQYF.

A word on this clone: The read is 3 residues too short to cover the CDR3 end, so that end is filled in from the germline J gene. The rearrangement joins TRBV5-1 to TRBJ1-4; 7 nucleotides line up with TRBD1. This CDR3 contains 15 residues. V was pared by 0 bases and J by 6 bases, with 5 bases of the junction left unmatched. The germline V gene has CDR1 SGHRS and CDR2 YFSETQ. The CDR3 sequence: CASSLERGPDEKLFF. Incomplete CDR3 DNA: TGCGCCAGCAGCTTGGAAAGGGGGCCAGATGAAAAA.

Concerning this clone: The observed sequence ends 3 residues before the CDR3 terminus, with the missing tail filled in from the germline J gene. The V gene is TRBV27, the J gene TRBJ2-7; 14 bases map to TRBD2. The V gene end was trimmed by 6 bases and the J gene end by 3 bases; junction bases not matched to a gene: 7. CDR3 length equals 16 residues. Germline-derived CDR1 and CDR2 are MNHEY and SMNVEV (reference sequence). CDR3 in amino acids: CASRGLAGELGYEQYF. CDR3 DNA, as far as it was read: TGTGCCAGCAGGGGACTAGCGGGAGAGTTAGGCTACGAG.

CDR3 residues: CASSSRSSYDYTF. The sequenced CDR3 bases are TGTGCCAGCAGCTCTAGAAGCTCCTACGAC. V and J are TRBV7-9 and TRBJ1-2; no clear D. The read terminates 3 residues ahead of where the CDR3 ends, so the germline J gene completes it. Per the germline V gene, CDR1 is SEHNR and CDR2 is FQNEAQ (reference sequence). This CDR3 contains 13 residues. The variable domain in full, with the rest retrieved from reference TRBV7-9 and TRBJ1-2, is DTGVSQNPRHKITKRGQNVTFRCDPISEHNRLYWYRQTLGQGPEFLTYFQNEAQLEKSRLLSDRFSAERPKGSFSTLEIQRTEQGDSAMYLCASSSRSSYDYTFGSGTRLTVV.